This T cell receptor (beta chain) was found in a study of response to subunit inactivated influenza vaccine. Findings of the study overall: It was suggested by the authors that few new T cells are recruited by each seasonal influenza vaccination.

TCRdb independently ran MiXCR on the RT-PCR reads; one entry per CDR3 protein. The sample comprises about half a million distinct CDR3 sequences, 7.6% of which are singletons, and around 13% rests with the top ten. V dropped 0 bases and J dropped 0 bases, with 9 bases sitting between them. This CDR3 contains 15 residues. Germline V gene lookup returns CDR1 LGHNA and CDR2 YNFKEQ. As regards this clonotype: No antigen is known for it.

This clonotype was obtained from a man between 50 and 70 years old who received an inactivated influenza vaccine. The rearrangement joins TRBV4-2 to TRBJ2-7; D gene uncertain. This specimen consisted of PBMCs from blood, obtained less than 30 months after vaccination. CDR3 bases: TGTGCCAGCAGCCAAGAGGGTCAAATCTCCTACGAGCAGTACTTC. Its translation: CASSQEGQISYEQYF.